This T cell receptor (beta chain) was captured by sequencing in a study of shared clonotypes between healthy human individuals. The data were produced by immunoSEQ multiplex PCR, yet TCRdb's version contains in-frame clones alone and is incomplete. The top ten clones hold 0.095% to 0.12% of a sample with about 590,000 clones, about 95% of them seen once. CD45RO-negative cells were positively selected for CCR7, leaving out terminally differentiated effector memory CD45RA+ cells. The CDR3 extends over 15 amino acids. Per the germline V gene, CDR1 is SGHDT and CDR2 is YYEEEE. Trimming took 3 bases from V and 5 from J; bases not matched to a gene: 7.

This TCR was recovered from a woman aged 25 to 45 in good health. The chain combines TRBV5-6 with TRBJ2-5; 10 nucleotides agree with TRBD1. The sequenced material came from naive CD8+ T cells sorted from blood. For the CDR3, the DNA is TGTGCCAGCAGCTGGGATGGACAGGGGGACGAGACCCAGTACTTC. Translation gives CASSWDGQGDETQYF.